This T cell receptor (beta chain) was captured in a study of T-cell reconstitution after alpha-beta-depleted transplantation in children. Overall study results and limits: Several hundred expanded graft clones reportedly were the source of alpha-beta T cells about two months after transplant. Diversity and T-cell counts at one year after transplant derived mostly from new T cells.

Library preparation (for TCRbeta) was performed with unique molecular identifiers. TCRdb processed the PCR reads anew with MiXCR; each CDR3 protein has one entry. This sample has 550,000 to 800,000 distinct CDR3 sequences, with around 13% found just once. As to this clonotype: Its cognate antigen is unknown.

The clonotype was recovered from a girl aged 2 to 9 with congenital amegakaryocytic thrombocytopenia, due to receive a stem cell transplant. Material: PBMCs, obtained before TCRalphabeta/CD19-depleted stem cell transplant.

The CDR3 sequence is CASSTGPASAFF. The CDR3 nucleotides are TGTGCCAGTAGTACGGGCCCGGCCAGTGCTTTCTTT. The chain links TRBV19 to TRBJ1-1; D gene ambiguous. The germline V gene encodes CDR1 LNHDA and CDR2 SQIVND (reference sequence). The CDR3 is made up of 12 amino acids. Between the trimmed V and J ends, which lost 4 bases and 11 bases, there was a span of 14 bases.